This TCR beta chain was captured in a study of blood T cell repertoires in COVID-19. Method: immunoSEQ multiplex PCR; TCRdb's copy keeps in-frame clones and lacks some. The data show some 100,000 clones, roughly 79% seen once. Trimming at V came to 5 bases and at J to 5 bases, leaving 5 bases not matched to a gene. CDR3 length: 14 amino acids. Germline V gives CDR1 WNHNN, CDR2 SYGVQD (reference sequence). The TCR comes from a human donor in a cohort sampled during active COVID-19. The chain recombines TRBV10-1 with TRBJ1-1; 10 bases align to TRBD1. Sample: peripheral blood. The CDR3 reads CASSPPGQGTEAFF. DNA of the CDR3: TGCGCCAGCAGTCCTCCGGGACAGGGGACTGAAGCTTTCTTT.